This T cell receptor beta chain is from a study of blood T cells in healthy people across ages. Findings of the study overall: In older individuals, TCR beta diversity per million T cells was lower, falling roughly linearly with age.

This CDR3 has 12 residues. Germline V gives CDR1 KGHDR, CDR2 SFDVKD. V gave up 5 bases and J gave up 6 bases, with 7 bases separating them. PCR was performed a second time for roughly 7 to 12 cycles using a sample-barcoded 5' primer and a J-beta primer mix. A template-switch adaptor that had 12 random nucleotides put a tag on each cDNA molecule. TCRdb passed the 5' RACE reads through MiXCR, listing each CDR3 protein once. The table records 1.5 million to 2 million distinct CDR3 sequences, about 39% of them present only once. As to this clonotype: What it binds is not known.

The donors, aged roughly 6 to 100, were healthy Caucasians from Russia. The sequence was collected from a human donor in good health. The chain uses TRBV24-1 and TRBJ2-1; a possible D gene is TRBD2 (5 bases). Sample: blood. The CDR3 region is CATSVEANEQFF. The CDR3, as DNA: TGTGCCACCAGTGTGGAGGCCAATGAGCAGTTCTTC.